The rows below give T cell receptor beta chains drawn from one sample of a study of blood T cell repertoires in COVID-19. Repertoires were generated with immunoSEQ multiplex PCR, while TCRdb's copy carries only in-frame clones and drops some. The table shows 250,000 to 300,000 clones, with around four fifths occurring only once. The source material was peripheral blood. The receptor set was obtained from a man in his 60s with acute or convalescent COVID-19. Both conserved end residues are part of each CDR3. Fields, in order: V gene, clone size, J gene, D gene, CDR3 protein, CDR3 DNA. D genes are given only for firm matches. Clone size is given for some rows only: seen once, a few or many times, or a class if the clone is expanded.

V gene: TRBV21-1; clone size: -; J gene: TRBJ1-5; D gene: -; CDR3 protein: CASSKASADYSNQPQHF; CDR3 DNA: TGTGCCAGCAGCAAAGCGTCGGCAGACTATAGCAATCAGCCCCAGCATTTT
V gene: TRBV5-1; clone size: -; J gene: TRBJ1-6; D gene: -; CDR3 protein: CASTFGIQVDGSPLHF; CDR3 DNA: TGCGCCAGCACCTTCGGTATTCAGGTTGATGGTTCACCCCTCCACTTT
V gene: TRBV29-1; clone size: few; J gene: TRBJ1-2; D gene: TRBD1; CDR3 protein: CSVWTGKGYTF; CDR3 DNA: TGCAGCGTCTGGACAGGGAAAGGCTACACCTTC
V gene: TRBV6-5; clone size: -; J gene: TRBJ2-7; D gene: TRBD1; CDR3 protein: CASRHGQGSYEQYF; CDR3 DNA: TGTGCCAGCAGACACGGACAGGGTAGCTACGAGCAGTACTTC
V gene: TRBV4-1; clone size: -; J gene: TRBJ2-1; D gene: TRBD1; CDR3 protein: CASSHRQGWPGDEQFF; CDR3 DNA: TGCGCCAGCAGCCACCGACAGGGTTGGCCAGGGGATGAGCAGTTCTTC
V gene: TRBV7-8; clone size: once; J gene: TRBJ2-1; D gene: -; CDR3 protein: CASSLFRDFNEQFF; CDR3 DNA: TGTGCCAGCAGCCTCTTCAGGGACTTCAATGAGCAGTTCTTC
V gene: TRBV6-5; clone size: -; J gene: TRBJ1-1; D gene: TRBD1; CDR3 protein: CASSYPRTGNTEAFF; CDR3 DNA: TGTGCCAGCAGTTACCCTCGGACAGGGAACACTGAAGCTTTCTTT
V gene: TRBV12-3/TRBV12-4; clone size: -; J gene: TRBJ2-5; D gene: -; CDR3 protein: CASKSQGPETQYF; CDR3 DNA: TGTGCCAGCAAATCACAGGGACCCGAGACCCAGTACTTC
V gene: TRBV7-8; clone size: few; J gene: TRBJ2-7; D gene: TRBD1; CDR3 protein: CASSNRDRENEQYF; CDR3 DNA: TGTGCCAGCAGCAACCGGGACAGGGAGAACGAGCAGTACTTC
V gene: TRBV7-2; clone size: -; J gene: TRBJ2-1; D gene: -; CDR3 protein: CASSSRTSYNEQFF; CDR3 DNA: TGTGCCAGCAGCTCCCGGACATCGTACAATGAGCAGTTCTTC
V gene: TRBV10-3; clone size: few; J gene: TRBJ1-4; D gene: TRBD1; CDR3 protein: CAIKGQGNEKLFF; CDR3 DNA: TGTGCCATCAAGGGACAGGGGAATGAAAAACTGTTTTTT
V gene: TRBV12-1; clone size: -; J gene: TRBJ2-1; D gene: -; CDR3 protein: CASSRRQNHRSCYNEQFF; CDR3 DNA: TGTGCCAGCAGCCGACGACAAAACCACCGCTCTTGTTACAATGAGCAGTTCTTC
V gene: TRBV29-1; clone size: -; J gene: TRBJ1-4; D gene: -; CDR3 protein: CSVQRDEKLFF; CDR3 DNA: TGCAGTGTTCAGAGGGATGAAAAACTGTTTTTT
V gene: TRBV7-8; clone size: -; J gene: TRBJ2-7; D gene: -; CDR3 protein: CASSLGGTYEQYF; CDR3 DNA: TGTGCCAGCAGCTTAGGAGGGACCTACGAGCAGTACTTC
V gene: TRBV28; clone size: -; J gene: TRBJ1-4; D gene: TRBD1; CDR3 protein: CASSGAGTGSNEKLFF; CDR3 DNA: TGTGCCAGCAGTGGCGCCGGGACAGGGAGTAATGAAAAACTGTTTTTT
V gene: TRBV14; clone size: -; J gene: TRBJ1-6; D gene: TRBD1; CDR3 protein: CASSQAGTVPPFYNSPLHF; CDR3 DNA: TGTGCCAGCAGCCAAGCGGGGACAGTCCCCCCTTTTTATAATTCACCCCTCCACTTT
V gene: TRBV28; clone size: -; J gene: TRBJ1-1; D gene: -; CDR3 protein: CASSLGGEGTEAFF; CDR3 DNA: TGTGCCAGCAGTTTAGGGGGCGAGGGCACTGAAGCTTTCTTT
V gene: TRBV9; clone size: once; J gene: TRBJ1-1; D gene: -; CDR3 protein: CASSPIHEAFF; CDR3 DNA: TGTGCCAGCAGCCCAATCCATGAGGCTTTCTTT
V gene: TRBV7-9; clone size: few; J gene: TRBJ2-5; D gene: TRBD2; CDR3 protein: CASSRSGTSGQETQYF; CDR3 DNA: TGTGCCAGCAGCCGTTCCGGGACTAGCGGCCAAGAGACCCAGTACTTC
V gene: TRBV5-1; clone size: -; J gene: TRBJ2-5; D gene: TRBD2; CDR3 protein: CASSLRGGETQYF; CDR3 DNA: TGCGCCAGCAGCCTGCGGGGGGGAGAGACCCAGTACTTC